These 9 T cell receptor beta chains share one sample of origin, sequenced in a study of blood T cell repertoires in COVID-19. Sequencing was performed with immunoSEQ multiplex PCR; in TCRdb, only in-frame clones are kept and a portion is missing. The sample includes about 150,000 clones, about 90% of them seen just once. Input material: peripheral blood. These receptors were obtained from a man in his fifties with acute or convalescent COVID-19.

V usage is TRBV19 and J usage is TRBJ2-7, with D tentatively TRBD2 (6 bases). Germline CDR1 and CDR2: LNHDA and SQIVND (reference sequence). The ends were cut back, 5 bases at V and 3 bases at J, with 14 bases in the middle. The length of the CDR3 is 14 residues. The CDR3 here is CASSPRLGGYEQYF. As DNA, the CDR3 is TGTGCCAGTAGTCCGAGACTAGGCGGCTACGAGCAGTACTTC.

This clone was picked up one time. V and J are TRBV5-3 and TRBJ2-3; no definite D call. TRBV5-3 is identified as an open reading frame with a role that is uncertain. Trimming stripped 4 bases from V and 7 bases from J, with 7 bases between. CDR3 length: 11 amino acids. The CDR3 DNA sequence: TGTGCCAGAAGCCCCCCAAATACGCAGTATTTT. It codes for CARSPPNTQYF.

The rearrangement uses TRBV28 and TRBJ2-1; TRBD1 aligns across 7 bases. The junction had 7 bases not matched to a gene; V was cut back by 6 bases and J by 2 bases. Germline V gives CDR1 MDHEN, CDR2 SYDVKM. This CDR3 contains 15 residues. In DNA form, the CDR3 reads TGTGCCAGCAGAACAGGGGCAAACCCCTACAATGAGCAGTTCTTC. Translation gives CASRTGANPYNEQFF. Supplemented by reference TRBV28 and TRBJ2-1, the full variable domain reads DVKVTQSSRYLVKRTGEKVFLECVQDMDHENMFWYRQDPGLGLRLIYFSYDVKMKEKGDIPEGYSVSREKKERFSLILESASTNQTSMYLCASRTGANPYNEQFFGPGTRLTVL.

The chain combines TRBV6-2 or TRBV6-3 with TRBJ2-5; unclear D gene. Germline V gene lookup returns CDR1 MNHEY and CDR2 SVGEGT. Trimming took 2 bases from V and 9 from J, leaving 10 bases between them. The CDR3 is 12 amino acids. The CDR3 DNA reads as TGTGCCAGCAGTTACCAACCTATTGCCCAGTACTTC. This translates into CASSYQPIAQYF.

The chain is built from TRBV10-3 and TRBJ1-6; the match to TRBD1 covers 10 bases. The CDR3 totals 13 residues. Germline CDR1 and CDR2: ENHRY and SYGVKD. V lost 8 bases to trimming and J lost 9 bases; unmatched junction nucleotides: 4. The CDR3 loop is CAIGGQGSSPLHF. The CDR3 DNA follows: TGTGCCATCGGGGGACAGGGGAGTTCACCCCTCCACTTT.

CDR3 nucleotides: TGTGCCAGCTCACCAGGCGGTCGGGACACCATATATTTT. Its translation is CASSPGGRDTIYF. This sequence joins TRBV18 and TRBJ1-3; D gene unclear. Germline V gene sequence: CDR1 KGHSH, CDR2 LQKENI. The CDR3 totals 13 residues. The V and J ends lost 2 bases and 8 bases respectively, with 10 bases between them. The whole variable domain, filled in from reference TRBV18 and TRBJ1-3, reads NAGVMQNPRHLVRRRGQEARLRCSPMKGHSHVYWYRQLPEEGLKFMVYLQKENIIDESGMPKERFSAEFPKEGPSILRIQQVVRGDSAAYFCASSPGGRDTIYFGEGSWLTVV.

V gene TRBV6-2 or TRBV6-3 combines with J gene TRBJ2-5, with 16 bases identical to TRBD2. Germline CDR1 is MNHEY and CDR2 is SVGEGT. The CDR3 is made up of 19 amino acids. Unmatched junction bases numbered 10, after V lost 3 bases and J lost 3 bases. CDR3 sequence: CASSYPGTSGGANEETQYF. In DNA form, the CDR3 reads TGTGCCAGCAGTTATCCTGGGACTAGCGGGGGGGCGAACGAAGAGACCCAGTACTTC.

The rearrangement links TRBV13 to TRBJ2-1, with 8 bases identical to TRBD2. J was trimmed by 3 bases and V by 5 bases; bases with no gene match: 3. Germline CDR1 and CDR2: PRHDT and FYEKMQ (reference sequence). The CDR3 covers 14 residues. CDR3 amino acids: CASSMGTSYNEQFF. As DNA, the CDR3 is TGTGCCAGCAGCATGGGGACTAGCTACAATGAGCAGTTCTTC.

The genes are TRBV5-1 and TRBJ2-1, with TRBD1 matching 7 bases. After removal of 6 bases from V and 4 bases from J, the junction contained 7 bases not matched to a gene. Germline lookup yields CDR1 SGHRS and CDR2 YFSETQ. The CDR3 spans 14 residues. DNA for the CDR3: TGCGCCAGCACCCGTGGGGGACAGTACAATGAGCAGTTCTTC. This gives the protein CASTRGGQYNEQFF.